This is a list of T cell receptor beta chains from one sample in a study of blood T cell repertoires in COVID-19. Using immunoSEQ multiplex PCR, the repertoire was profiled, and TCRdb retains in-frame clones only, with some absent. The data contain roughly 30,000 clones, around 86% of them singletons. Specimen: peripheral blood. All receptors come from a human donor in a cohort sampled during active COVID-19. Both conserved end residues are part of each CDR3. The D gene is left open where the match is weak. Expanded clones get a size class; other rows say once, few or many, or leave the size out.

len: 15
v_gene: TRBV28
d_gene: -
j_gene: TRBJ2-3
abundance: -
CDR3aa: CASSLPDRNTDTQYF
CDR3nt: TGTGCCAGCAGTTTACCCGACAGGAACACAGATACGCAGTATTTT

len: 15
v_gene: TRBV7-2
d_gene: TRBD1
j_gene: TRBJ2-7
abundance: -
CDR3aa: CASSLVGQGSYEQYF
CDR3nt: TGTGCCAGCAGCTTAGTGGGACAGGGGTCCTACGAGCAGTACTTC

len: 17
v_gene: TRBV7-9
d_gene: TRBD1
j_gene: TRBJ1-2
abundance: -
CDR3aa: CASSSKQAGAGGKGYTF
CDR3nt: TGTGCCAGCAGCTCAAAACAGGCTGGGGCAGGGGGAAAGGGCTACACCTTC

len: 15
v_gene: TRBV7-2
d_gene: TRBD1
j_gene: TRBJ2-7
abundance: -
CDR3aa: CASSLANQGVYEQYF
CDR3nt: TGTGCCAGCAGCTTAGCGAATCAGGGGGTCTACGAGCAGTACTTC

len: 16
v_gene: TRBV6-2/TRBV6-3
d_gene: -
j_gene: TRBJ1-5
abundance: -
CDR3aa: CASSPGQSISNQPQHF
CDR3nt: TGTGCCAGCAGTCCCGGACAGTCAATTAGCAATCAGCCCCAGCATTTT

len: 13
v_gene: TRBV27
d_gene: -
j_gene: TRBJ1-4
abundance: -
CDR3aa: CASSLAGEEKLFF
CDR3nt: TGTGCCAGCAGTTTAGCCGGTGAGGAAAAACTGTTTTTT

len: 15
v_gene: TRBV7-9
d_gene: -
j_gene: TRBJ2-5
abundance: -
CDR3aa: CASSPRVAIQETQYF
CDR3nt: TGTGCCAGCAGCCCTCGGGTCGCCATCCAAGAGACCCAGTACTTC

len: 14
v_gene: TRBV7-2
d_gene: -
j_gene: TRBJ2-7
abundance: -
CDR3aa: CASSYPGGSYEQYF
CDR3nt: TGTGCCAGCAGTTATCCGGGTGGGTCCTACGAGCAGTACTTC

len: 16
v_gene: TRBV4-2
d_gene: -
j_gene: TRBJ1-2
abundance: -
CDR3aa: CASSQEGGVGGTGYTF
CDR3nt: TGTGCCAGCAGCCAAGAGGGGGGAGTAGGAGGGACTGGCTACACCTTC

len: 14
v_gene: TRBV28
d_gene: -
j_gene: TRBJ2-1
abundance: -
CDR3aa: CASSFRQTYNEQFF
CDR3nt: TGTGCCAGCAGTTTTCGGCAGACTTACAATGAGCAGTTCTTC

len: 14
v_gene: TRBV7-6
d_gene: -
j_gene: TRBJ1-2
abundance: once
CDR3aa: CASSQGPGLFGYTF
CDR3nt: TGTGCCAGCAGCCAAGGACCAGGGTTATTTGGCTACACCTTC

len: 18
v_gene: TRBV7-8
d_gene: TRBD1
j_gene: TRBJ1-4
abundance: -
CDR3aa: CASSLPPPYRGTNEKLFF
CDR3nt: TGTGCCAGCAGCTTACCCCCTCCTTACAGGGGGACTAATGAAAAACTGTTTTTT

len: 14
v_gene: TRBV6-5
d_gene: -
j_gene: TRBJ2-2
abundance: few
CDR3aa: CARGAAPNTGELFF
CDR3nt: TGTGCCCGCGGGGCCGCACCGAACACCGGGGAGCTGTTTTTT

len: 15
v_gene: TRBV5-6
d_gene: -
j_gene: TRBJ2-2
abundance: -
CDR3aa: CASSLLGANTGELFF
CDR3nt: TGTGCCAGCAGCTTGTTGGGGGCAAACACCGGGGAGCTGTTTTTT

len: 20
v_gene: TRBV5-5
d_gene: TRBD2
j_gene: TRBJ2-3
abundance: -
CDR3aa: CASSLWGTSGGSAGTDTQYF
CDR3nt: TGTGCCAGCAGCTTGTGGGGAACTAGCGGGGGGTCGGCGGGCACAGATACGCAGTATTTT

len: 14
v_gene: TRBV2
d_gene: TRBD1
j_gene: TRBJ1-6
abundance: -
CDR3aa: CASSARDSTSPLHF
CDR3nt: TGTGCCAGCAGTGCGAGGGACAGTACTTCACCCCTCCACTTT

len: 13
v_gene: TRBV11-1
d_gene: -
j_gene: TRBJ2-7
abundance: -
CDR3aa: CASSPPGSYEQYF
CDR3nt: TGTGCCAGCAGCCCGCCGGGGTCCTACGAGCAGTACTTC

len: 16
v_gene: TRBV11-2
d_gene: TRBD1
j_gene: TRBJ1-3
abundance: once
CDR3aa: CASTGQGRLSGNTIYF
CDR3nt: TGTGCCAGCACAGGACAGGGAAGACTCTCTGGAAACACCATATATTTT

len: 17
v_gene: TRBV5-8
d_gene: TRBD2
j_gene: TRBJ2-1
abundance: -
CDR3aa: CASSRGLAGPWGVEQFF
CDR3nt: TGTGCCAGCAGCCGCGGACTAGCGGGGCCATGGGGTGTGGAGCAGTTCTTC

len: 11
v_gene: TRBV30
d_gene: TRBD2
j_gene: TRBJ2-7
abundance: -
CDR3aa: CAWSRGVEQYF
CDR3nt: TGTGCCTGGAGCCGGGGGGTCGAGCAGTACTTC

len: 15
v_gene: TRBV28
d_gene: -
j_gene: TRBJ2-3
abundance: -
CDR3aa: CASSFGEQGPDTQYF
CDR3nt: TGTGCCAGCAGTTTTGGGGAACAGGGCCCAGATACGCAGTATTTT

len: 13
v_gene: TRBV5-4
d_gene: -
j_gene: TRBJ2-5
abundance: -
CDR3aa: CASSSTTEETQYF
CDR3nt: TGTGCCAGCAGCTCGACTACCGAAGAGACCCAGTACTTC

len: 15
v_gene: TRBV11-2
d_gene: TRBD2
j_gene: TRBJ2-7
abundance: -
CDR3aa: CASSLAGGGVYEQYF
CDR3nt: TGTGCCAGCAGCTTAGCTGGGGGAGGGGTCTACGAGCAGTACTTC

len: 15
v_gene: TRBV5-4
d_gene: -
j_gene: TRBJ2-1
abundance: once
CDR3aa: CASSLSGSSYNEQFF
CDR3nt: TGTGCCAGCAGCTTGTCCGGGAGCTCCTACAATGAGCAGTTCTTC

len: 13
v_gene: TRBV28
d_gene: -
j_gene: TRBJ2-3
abundance: -
CDR3aa: CASSLSGADTQYF
CDR3nt: TGTGCCAGCAGTTTATCAGGGGCAGATACGCAGTATTTT

len: 18
v_gene: TRBV6-6
d_gene: TRBD1
j_gene: TRBJ1-2
abundance: -
CDR3aa: CASSPNAGTGGKWYGYTF
CDR3nt: TGTGCCAGCAGTCCCAACGCCGGGACAGGGGGCAAGTGGTATGGCTACACCTTC

len: 15
v_gene: TRBV6-5
d_gene: TRBD2
j_gene: TRBJ2-7
abundance: once
CDR3aa: CASRLKLAGGLEQYF
CDR3nt: TGTGCCAGCAGACTCAAACTAGCGGGGGGCCTCGAGCAGTACTTC

len: 14
v_gene: TRBV6-2/TRBV6-3
d_gene: -
j_gene: TRBJ2-7
abundance: once
CDR3aa: CASSYSLGVYEQYF
CDR3nt: TGTGCCAGCAGTTACTCGCTCGGGGTATACGAGCAGTACTTC

len: 15
v_gene: TRBV27
d_gene: -
j_gene: TRBJ1-5
abundance: -
CDR3aa: CASSLGGATSQPQHF
CDR3nt: TGTGCCAGCAGTTTAGGAGGGGCGACGAGTCAGCCCCAGCATTTT

len: 15
v_gene: TRBV6-5
d_gene: -
j_gene: TRBJ2-4
abundance: -
CDR3aa: CASSPPGVSKNIQYF
CDR3nt: TGTGCCAGCAGTCCGCCAGGGGTATCCAAAAACATTCAGTACTTC

len: 14
v_gene: TRBV6-4
d_gene: -
j_gene: TRBJ2-3
abundance: -
CDR3aa: CASKRTGSTDTQYF
CDR3nt: TGTGCCAGCAAACGAACAGGGAGCACAGATACGCAGTATTTT

len: 12
v_gene: TRBV7-6
d_gene: -
j_gene: TRBJ2-7
abundance: -
CDR3aa: CASSLGGLEQYF
CDR3nt: TGTGCCAGCAGCTTAGGAGGCCTCGAGCAGTACTTC

len: 14
v_gene: TRBV7-2
d_gene: TRBD1
j_gene: TRBJ1-1
abundance: -
CDR3aa: CASSSDRVVTEAFF
CDR3nt: TGTGCCAGCAGCTCGGACAGGGTAGTCACTGAAGCTTTCTTT

len: 14
v_gene: TRBV18
d_gene: TRBD1
j_gene: TRBJ1-5
abundance: few
CDR3aa: CASSTGGGNQPQHF
CDR3nt: TGTGCCAGCTCCACAGGGGGCGGGAATCAGCCCCAGCATTTT

len: 14
v_gene: TRBV6-6
d_gene: -
j_gene: TRBJ2-1
abundance: -
CDR3aa: CASSYAEMYNEQFF
CDR3nt: TGTGCCAGCAGTTACGCGGAGATGTACAATGAGCAGTTCTTC

len: 14
v_gene: TRBV2
d_gene: -
j_gene: TRBJ2-3
abundance: -
CDR3aa: CASSVRYAPDIVYF
CDR3nt: TGTGCCAGCAGTGTACGTTACGCTCCAGACATTGTGTATTTT

len: 16
v_gene: TRBV5-4
d_gene: -
j_gene: TRBJ2-6
abundance: -
CDR3aa: CASSPFPAAGANVLTF
CDR3nt: TGTGCCAGCAGCCCCTTTCCGGCGGCTGGGGCCAACGTCCTGACTTTC

len: 16
v_gene: TRBV4-1
d_gene: TRBD2
j_gene: TRBJ2-1
abundance: -
CDR3aa: CASSQVGTSSYNEQFF
CDR3nt: TGCGCCAGCAGCCAAGTCGGGACTAGCTCCTACAATGAGCAGTTCTTC

len: 15
v_gene: TRBV11-2
d_gene: -
j_gene: TRBJ2-5
abundance: -
CDR3aa: CASSLGGRRAETQYF
CDR3nt: TGTGCCAGCAGCTTAGGAGGGCGGAGGGCAGAGACCCAGTACTTC

len: 14
v_gene: TRBV4-2
d_gene: TRBD1
j_gene: TRBJ2-7
abundance: once
CDR3aa: CASSTGTGKYEQYF
CDR3nt: TGTGCCAGCAGCACCGGGACAGGCAAATACGAGCAGTACTTC

len: 16
v_gene: TRBV5-4
d_gene: -
j_gene: TRBJ1-4
abundance: -
CDR3aa: CASSLLGRGINEKLFF
CDR3nt: TGTGCCAGCAGCTTGCTGGGGAGGGGGATTAACGAAAAACTGTTTTTT

len: 14
v_gene: TRBV4-1
d_gene: TRBD2
j_gene: TRBJ2-5
abundance: -
CDR3aa: CASSPLRGGETQYF
CDR3nt: TGCGCCAGCAGCCCTCTGCGGGGGGGGGAGACCCAGTACTTC

len: 15
v_gene: TRBV19
d_gene: TRBD1
j_gene: TRBJ1-5
abundance: -
CDR3aa: CASSFIDRETQPQHF
CDR3nt: TGTGCCAGTAGTTTCATCGACAGGGAGACTCAGCCCCAGCATTTT

len: 13
v_gene: TRBV12-3/TRBV12-4
d_gene: -
j_gene: TRBJ2-3
abundance: -
CDR3aa: CASYPSKRATQYF
CDR3nt: TGTGCCAGCTACCCCTCTAAGCGAGCTACGCAGTATTTT

len: 16
v_gene: TRBV9
d_gene: TRBD1
j_gene: TRBJ2-6
abundance: -
CDR3aa: CASVGQEDSGANVLTF
CDR3nt: TGTGCCAGCGTTGGACAGGAGGACTCTGGGGCCAACGTCCTGACTTTC

len: 14
v_gene: TRBV5-1
d_gene: TRBD2
j_gene: TRBJ2-3
abundance: -
CDR3aa: CASRLAGATDTQYF
CDR3nt: TGCGCCAGCAGGCTAGCGGGGGCCACAGATACGCAGTATTTT

len: 16
v_gene: TRBV18
d_gene: -
j_gene: TRBJ2-2
abundance: -
CDR3aa: CASSPPILQGRRELFF
CDR3nt: TGTGCCAGCTCACCACCGATTCTCCAGGGTAGAAGGGAGCTGTTTTTT

len: 12
v_gene: TRBV6-6
d_gene: -
j_gene: TRBJ2-7
abundance: -
CDR3aa: CASSPLDNEQYF
CDR3nt: TGTGCCAGCAGCCCGCTCGACAACGAGCAGTACTTC

len: 13
v_gene: TRBV19
d_gene: -
j_gene: TRBJ2-3
abundance: -
CDR3aa: CASRRGATDTQYF
CDR3nt: TGTGCCAGTCGTCGGGGAGCGACAGATACGCAGTATTTT

len: 14
v_gene: TRBV7-3
d_gene: -
j_gene: TRBJ2-7
abundance: once
CDR3aa: CASSLTPDSYEQYF
CDR3nt: TGTGCCAGCAGCTTAACCCCGGACTCATACGAGCAGTACTTC

len: 14
v_gene: TRBV4-3
d_gene: -
j_gene: TRBJ1-2
abundance: -
CDR3aa: CASSQEVGGYGYTF
CDR3nt: TGCGCCAGCAGCCAAGAAGTGGGAGGGTATGGCTACACCTTC

len: 13
v_gene: TRBV5-6
d_gene: -
j_gene: TRBJ2-7
abundance: -
CDR3aa: CASSTDLNYEQYF
CDR3nt: TGTGCCAGCAGCACTGACTTGAACTACGAGCAGTACTTC

len: 15
v_gene: TRBV7-9
d_gene: -
j_gene: TRBJ1-1
abundance: few
CDR3aa: CASSSAKGRNTEAFF
CDR3nt: TGTGCCAGCAGCTCGGCGAAGGGGCGGAACACTGAAGCTTTCTTT

len: 12
v_gene: TRBV19
d_gene: TRBD2
j_gene: TRBJ2-3
abundance: -
CDR3aa: CASALGGDTQYF
CDR3nt: TGTGCCAGTGCCCTCGGGGGGGATACGCAGTATTTT